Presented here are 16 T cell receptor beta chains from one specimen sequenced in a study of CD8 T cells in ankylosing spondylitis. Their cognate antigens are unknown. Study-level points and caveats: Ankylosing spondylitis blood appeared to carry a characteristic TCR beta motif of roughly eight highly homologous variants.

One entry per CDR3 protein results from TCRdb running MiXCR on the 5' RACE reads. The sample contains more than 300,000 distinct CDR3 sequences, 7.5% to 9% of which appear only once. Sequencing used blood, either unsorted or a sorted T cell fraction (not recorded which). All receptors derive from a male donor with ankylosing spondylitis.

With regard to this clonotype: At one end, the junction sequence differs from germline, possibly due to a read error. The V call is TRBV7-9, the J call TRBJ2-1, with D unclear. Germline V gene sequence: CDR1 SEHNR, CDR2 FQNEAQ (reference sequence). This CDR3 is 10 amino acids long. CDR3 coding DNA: TGTGCCGGCAGCCTCAATGAGCAGTTCTTC. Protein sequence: CAGSLNEQFF.

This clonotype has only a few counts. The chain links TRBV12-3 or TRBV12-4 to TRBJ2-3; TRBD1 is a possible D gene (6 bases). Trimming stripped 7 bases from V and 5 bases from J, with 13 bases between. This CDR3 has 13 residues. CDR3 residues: CASTRNREDTQYF. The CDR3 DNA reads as TGTGCCAGCACCAGAAACAGGGAAGATACGCAGTATTTT.

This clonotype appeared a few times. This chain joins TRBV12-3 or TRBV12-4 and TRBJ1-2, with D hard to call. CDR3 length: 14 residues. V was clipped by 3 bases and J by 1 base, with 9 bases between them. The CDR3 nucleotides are TGTGCCAGCAGTTTGTTTGCGGGTAACTATGGCTACACCTTC. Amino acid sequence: CASSLFAGNYGYTF.

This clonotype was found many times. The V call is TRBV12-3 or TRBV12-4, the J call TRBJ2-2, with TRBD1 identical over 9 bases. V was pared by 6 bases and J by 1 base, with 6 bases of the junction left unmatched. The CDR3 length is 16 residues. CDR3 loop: CASRDRGGGNTGELFF. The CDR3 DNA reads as TGTGCCAGCAGGGACAGGGGAGGAGGGAACACCGGGGAGCTGTTTTTT.

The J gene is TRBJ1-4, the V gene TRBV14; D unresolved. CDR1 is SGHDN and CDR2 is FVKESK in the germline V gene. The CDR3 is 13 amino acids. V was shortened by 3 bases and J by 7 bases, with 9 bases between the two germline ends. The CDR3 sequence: CASSHLGGEKLFF. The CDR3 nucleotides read TGTGCCAGCAGCCATTTGGGTGGTGAAAAACTGTTTTTT.

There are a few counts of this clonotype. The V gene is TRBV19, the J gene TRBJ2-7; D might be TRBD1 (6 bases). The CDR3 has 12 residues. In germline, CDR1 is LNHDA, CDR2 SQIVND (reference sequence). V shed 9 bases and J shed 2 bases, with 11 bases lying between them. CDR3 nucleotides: TGTGCCAGCCGGGACACCACCTACGAGCAGTACTTC. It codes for CASRDTTYEQYF.

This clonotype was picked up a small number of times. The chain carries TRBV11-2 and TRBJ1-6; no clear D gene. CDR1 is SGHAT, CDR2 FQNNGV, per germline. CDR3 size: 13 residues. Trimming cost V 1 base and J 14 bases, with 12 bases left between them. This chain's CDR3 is CASSLGPFEALHF. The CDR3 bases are TGTGCCAGCAGCTTAGGTCCGTTTGAAGCCCTCCACTTT.

Written as DNA, the CDR3 is TGTGCCAGCAGTGAACCCACCGGGGGGAGCGATAACTACGAGCAGTACTTC. This translates into CASSEPTGGSDNYEQYF. The chain combines TRBV25-1 with TRBJ2-7, with 7 bases fitting TRBD2. The V segment lost 2 bases and the J segment 3 bases; nucleotides outside the gene matches: 13. This CDR3 has 17 residues. The germline V gene has CDR1 MGHDK and CDR2 SYGVNS.

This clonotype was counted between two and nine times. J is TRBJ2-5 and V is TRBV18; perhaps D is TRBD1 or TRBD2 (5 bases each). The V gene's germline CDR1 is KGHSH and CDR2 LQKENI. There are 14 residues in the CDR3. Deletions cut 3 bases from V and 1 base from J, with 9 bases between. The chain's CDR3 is CASSPGVTQETQYF. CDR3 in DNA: TGTGCCAGCTCACCGGGGGTTACCCAAGAGACCCAGTACTTC. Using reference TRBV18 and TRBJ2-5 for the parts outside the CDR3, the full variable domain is NAGVMQNPRHLVRRRGQEARLRCSPMKGHSHVYWYRQLPEEGLKFMVYLQKENIIDESGMPKERFSAEFPKEGPSILRIQQVVRGDSAAYFCASSPGVTQETQYFGPGTRLLVL.

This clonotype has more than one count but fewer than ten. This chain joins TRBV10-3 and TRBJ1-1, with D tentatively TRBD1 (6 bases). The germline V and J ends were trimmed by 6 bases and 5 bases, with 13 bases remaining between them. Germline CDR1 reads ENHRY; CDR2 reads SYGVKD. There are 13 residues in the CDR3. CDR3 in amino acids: CAISIQGGTEAFF. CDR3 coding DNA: TGTGCCATCAGCATACAGGGAGGGACTGAAGCTTTCTTT.

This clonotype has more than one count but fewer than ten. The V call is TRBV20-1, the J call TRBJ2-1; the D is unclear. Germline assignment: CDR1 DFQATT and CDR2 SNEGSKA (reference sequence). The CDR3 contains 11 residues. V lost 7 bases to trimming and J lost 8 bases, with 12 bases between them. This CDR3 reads CSVVARDEQFF. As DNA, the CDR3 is TGCAGTGTGGTAGCTAGGGATGAGCAGTTCTTC.

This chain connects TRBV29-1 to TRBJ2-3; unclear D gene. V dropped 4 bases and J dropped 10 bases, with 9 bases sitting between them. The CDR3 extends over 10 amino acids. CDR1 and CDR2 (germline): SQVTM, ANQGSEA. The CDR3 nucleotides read TGCAGCGTTGCGGGCGGTGCGCAGTATTTT. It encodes CSVAGGAQYF.

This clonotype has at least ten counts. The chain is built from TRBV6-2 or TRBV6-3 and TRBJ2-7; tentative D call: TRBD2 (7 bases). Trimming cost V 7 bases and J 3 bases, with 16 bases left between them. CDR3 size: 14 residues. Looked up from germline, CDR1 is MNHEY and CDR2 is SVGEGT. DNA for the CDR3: TGTGCCAGCACCGAGGGGGGGGATGTCTACGAGCAGTACTTC. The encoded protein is CASTEGGDVYEQYF.

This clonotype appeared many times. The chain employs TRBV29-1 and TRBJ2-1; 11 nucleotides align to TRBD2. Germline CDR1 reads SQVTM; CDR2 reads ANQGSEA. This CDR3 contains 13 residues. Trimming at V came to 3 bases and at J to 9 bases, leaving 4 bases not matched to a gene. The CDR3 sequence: CSVDPSGRREQFF. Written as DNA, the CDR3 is TGCAGCGTTGATCCTAGCGGGAGGCGTGAGCAGTTCTTC.

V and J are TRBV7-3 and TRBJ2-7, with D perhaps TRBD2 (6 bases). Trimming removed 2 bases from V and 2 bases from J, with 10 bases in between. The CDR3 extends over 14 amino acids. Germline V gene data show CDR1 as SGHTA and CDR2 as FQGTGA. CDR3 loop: CASSLAAGPYEQYF. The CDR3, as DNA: TGTGCCAGCAGCTTAGCGGCGGGACCCTACGAGCAGTACTTC.

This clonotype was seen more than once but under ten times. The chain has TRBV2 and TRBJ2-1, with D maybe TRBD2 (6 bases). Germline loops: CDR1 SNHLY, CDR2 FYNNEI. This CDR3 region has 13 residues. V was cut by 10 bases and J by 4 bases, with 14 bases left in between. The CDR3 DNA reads TGTGCCACCAAAAGTGGAGGGTACAATGAGCAGTTCTTC. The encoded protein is CATKSGGYNEQFF.